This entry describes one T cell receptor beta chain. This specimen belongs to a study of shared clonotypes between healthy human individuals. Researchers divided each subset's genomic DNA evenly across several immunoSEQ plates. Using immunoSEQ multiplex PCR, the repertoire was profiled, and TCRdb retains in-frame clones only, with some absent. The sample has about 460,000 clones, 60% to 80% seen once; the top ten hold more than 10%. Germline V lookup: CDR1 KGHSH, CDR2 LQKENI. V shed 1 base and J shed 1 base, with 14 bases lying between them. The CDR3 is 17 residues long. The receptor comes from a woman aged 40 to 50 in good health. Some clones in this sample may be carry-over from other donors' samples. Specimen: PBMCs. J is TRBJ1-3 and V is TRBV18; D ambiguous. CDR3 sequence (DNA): TGTGCCAGCTCACCACTGGTCGTAAACCCTTCTGGAAACACCATATATTTT. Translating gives CASSPLVVNPSGNTIYF.